This TCR beta chain was sequenced during a study of OX40 agonist ivuxolimab in advanced cancers. Across the whole study: Patients in the trial were receiving intravenous ivuxolimab every 2 weeks, at doses of 0.01 to 10 mg/kg.

The CDR3 has 14 residues. In germline, CDR1 is SGHTA, CDR2 FQGNSA. The V and J ends lost 0 bases and 2 bases, in that order; junction bases with no gene match: 1. Libraries were prepared by immunoSEQ multiplex PCR; TCRdb keeps only in-frame clonotypes and omits some of them. The table has 70,000 to 85,000 clones, over 80% seen once. This chain connects TRBV7-2 to TRBJ2-7, with 7 positions matching TRBD1. The clonotype comes from an adult with an advanced solid tumor such as melanoma, head and neck, liver or kidney cancer. The starting material was CD4+ or CD8+ T cells sorted from blood, obtained in a trial of the OX40 agonist ivuxolimab. The CDR3 here is CASSLAGGPYEQYF. CDR3 coding DNA: TGTGCCAGCAGCTTAGCAGGGGGCCCCTACGAGCAGTACTTC.